The T cell receptor beta chain described here comes from a study of blood T cell repertoires in COVID-19. Across the whole study: Sample material is recorded as cDNA or gDNA derived from T cells, B-cell-depleted T cells, or PBMCs.

Participants came from about 23 US areas, aged about 18 to 90 years. Germline CDR1 is SGHNT and CDR2 is YENEEA. The V and J ends lost 2 bases and 1 base, in that order; junction bases with no gene match: 3. The CDR3 loop spans 15 amino acids. How the authors handled the data: Cell counts per sample came from amplifying reference gene primers. Generated by immunoSEQ multiplex PCR, the TCRdb table keeps only in-frame clones and is missing some. V, J and clone size were drawn from that table, and D and trimming were deduced from the DNA. The table lists fewer than 250,000 clones, 83% of them singletons. The origin of this receptor is a woman in her fifties or sixties who had been exposed to COVID-19. The sample taken for sequencing was PBMCs or T cells enriched from blood (not recorded which). The rearrangement links TRBV11-3 to TRBJ2-3, with TRBD2 identical over 7 bases. The CDR3: CASSLRAGGTDTQYF. DNA for the CDR3: TGTGCCAGCAGCTTACGGGCGGGGGGCACAGATACGCAGTATTTT. Full variable domain (outside the CDR3, taken from reference TRBV11-3 and TRBJ2-3): EAGVVQSPRYKIIEKKQPVAFWCNPISGHNTLYWYLQNLGQGPELLIRYENEEAVDDSQLPKDRFSAERLKGVDSTLKIQPAELGDSAVYLCASSLRAGGTDTQYFGPGTRLTVL.